A selection of T cell receptor beta chains follows, all from one sample in a study of breast tumors, draining lymph nodes, adjacent tissues. TCRdb independently ran MiXCR on the multiplex PCR reads; one entry per CDR3 protein. The table lists about 100,000 distinct CDR3 sequences, about 20% of them singletons, with around 1.2% in the top ten. Material: axillary lymph node tissue. The receptors here all came from a female donor with breast cancer. Some clones in this sample may be carry-over from other donors' samples. Each CDR3 is given with its conserved first and last residue. The D gene is left open where the match is weak. Clone size, where shown, is once, few, many, or a class for clones that have expanded.

TGTGCCAGCAGTCCCGACAGGTCTTCTGGAAACACCATATATTTT,CASSPDRSSGNTIYF,TRBJ1-3,.,few,TRBV27
TGCAGTGCTAGGGGAGTCATGAACACTGAAGCTTTCTTT,CSARGVMNTEAFF,TRBJ1-1,.,few,TRBV20-1
TGTGCCAGCAGTGAGGGCCTTGAGTGGTCACCCCTCCACTTT,CASSEGLEWSPLHF,TRBJ1-6,.,many,TRBV2
TGTGCCAGCAGAGGGGTAGGAGCAGATACGCAGTATTTT,CASRGVGADTQYF,TRBJ2-3,.,many,TRBV2
TGTGCCAGCAGGGGGACAGGGGAAAGCACAGATACGCAGTATTTT,CASRGTGESTDTQYF,TRBJ2-3,TRBD1,many,TRBV6-6
TGTGCCAGCAGCTTAATGGGGGCGGACACTGAAGCTTTCTTT,CASSLMGADTEAFF,TRBJ1-1,.,.,TRBV7-9
TGTGCCAGCAGCCCCATAGGAACCCCGGGGTACGAGCAGTACTTC,CASSPIGTPGYEQYF,TRBJ2-7,.,many,TRBV7-2
TGCAGTGCTGTTGGACTTAGTGGTGGTGAGCAGTTCTTC,CSAVGLSGGEQFF,TRBJ2-1,.,.,TRBV20-1
TGTGCCATCAGTGACATTACAGGGGTGTATGGCTACACCTTC,CAISDITGVYGYTF,TRBJ1-2,TRBD1,many,TRBV10-3
TGTGCCAGCACCCGGACAGGCGGCTACACCTTC,CASTRTGGYTF,TRBJ1-2,TRBD1,many,TRBV6-1
TGTGCCAGCAGCGTAGCGGCGGGAGGGCCCCATACGCAGTATTTT,CASSVAAGGPHTQYF,TRBJ2-3,TRBD2,many,TRBV9
TGCAGTGGGAGTGGGGGGGAGAATGAGCAGTTCTTC,CSGSGGENEQFF,TRBJ2-1,TRBD2,many,TRBV20-1
TGCAGTGCCGGACAGGGGACCACAGATACGCAGTATTTT,CSAGQGTTDTQYF,TRBJ2-3,TRBD1,many,TRBV20-1
TGTGCCAGCAGCCCACGACCGGGGACTAGTCAAGCCTACGAGCAGTACTTC,CASSPRPGTSQAYEQYF,TRBJ2-7,TRBD2,many,TRBV11-2
TGCGCCAGCAGCCAAGGGTCCTCTGGGGCCAACGTCCTGACTTTC,CASSQGSSGANVLTF,TRBJ2-6,.,many,TRBV4-1
TGTGCCAGCAGTGACACCTCCTACAATGAGCAGTCCTTC,CASSDTSYNEQSF,TRBJ2-1,.,once,TRBV6-4
TGCGCCAGCAGTGGGTCAGGGGGAGAGACCCAGTACTTC,CASSGSGGETQYF,TRBJ2-5,TRBD1,many,TRBV10-2
TGTGCCAGCAGCTACCTCGGGACAGGGGGCGCCGAGCAGTACTTC,CASSYLGTGGAEQYF,TRBJ2-7,TRBD1,.,TRBV11-2
TGTGCCATCACCATGACGCTGGGTACGCAGTATTTT,CAITMTLGTQYF,TRBJ2-3,.,many,TRBV2
TGTGCCAGCAGCTCCTTAGGGTCTTCCTACAATGAGCAGTTCTTC,CASSSLGSSYNEQFF,TRBJ2-1,.,many,TRBV11-3
TGTGCCAGCAGCTCCTACAGGGGAAGCTCCTACAATGAGCAGTTCTTC,CASSSYRGSSYNEQFF,TRBJ2-1,TRBD1,.,TRBV11-2
TGTGCCAGCAGCTTTAGAGAGACCCAGTACTTC,CASSFRETQYF,TRBJ2-5,.,many,TRBV7-6
TGTGCCAGCAGCAGGGCTCCCAGCTCCTACAATGAGCAGTTCTTC,CASSRAPSSYNEQFF,TRBJ2-1,.,many,TRBV11-3
TGCAGCGTCAAGCGGCTTGCCGAGGGCACAGATACGCAGTATTTT,CSVKRLAEGTDTQYF,TRBJ2-3,.,many,TRBV29-1
TGCAGTGCTCTCTCGGATGGCTACACCTTC,CSALSDGYTF,TRBJ1-2,.,many,TRBV20-1
TGTGCCAGCAGGCCTGACAGGTTTGGAGACACCATATATTTT,CASRPDRFGDTIYF,TRBJ1-3,.,.,TRBV27
TGCGCCAGCAGCTTGCTTTATTATTCAGGGATAGGGAATTCACCCCTCCACTTT,CASSLLYYSGIGNSPLHF,TRBJ1-6,.,.,TRBV5-1
TGTGCCAGCAGCGTAGACTACAGGGGGAATTCACCCCTCCACTTT,CASSVDYRGNSPLHF,TRBJ1-6,TRBD1,.,TRBV9
TGCAGTGCGAGGGGGAGGAGGTCCTACAATGAGCAGTTCTTC,CSARGRRSYNEQFF,TRBJ2-1,.,many,TRBV20-1
TGTGCCAGCAGCCAAGGAGTAGGTAGGACTGGAAACACCATATATTTT,CASSQGVGRTGNTIYF,TRBJ1-3,.,.,TRBV3-1
TGTGCCAGCAGCTTACAAGGGGGAGGCGGCGCAGATACGCAGTATTTT,CASSLQGGGGADTQYF,TRBJ2-3,.,few,TRBV7-3
TGTGCCAGCAGCCAACGACAGAGCACCGCTGGCTACACCTTC,CASSQRQSTAGYTF,TRBJ1-2,.,many,TRBV4-2
TGTGCCAGCAGCATAATGAGTCGGCCGAGCGGAGGGAATGAGCAGTTCTTC,CASSIMSRPSGGNEQFF,TRBJ2-1,.,once,TRBV9
TGCAGTGCTAGATATCCAGGGGGCATCACAGATACGCAGTATTTT,CSARYPGGITDTQYF,TRBJ2-3,TRBD1,many,TRBV20-1
TGTGCCAGCAGCCAGGGAATGACGACAGATACGCAGTATTTT,CASSQGMTTDTQYF,TRBJ2-3,.,many,TRBV7-2
TGTGCCAGCTGTCGTCTAGCGGGGACGAATGAGCAGTTCTTC,CASCRLAGTNEQFF,TRBJ2-1,TRBD2,many,TRBV2
TGTGCCAGCTCAGGGCACAGGGGAACTTATAGCAATCAGCCCCAGCATTTT,CASSGHRGTYSNQPQHF,TRBJ1-5,TRBD1,many,TRBV6-6
TGTGCCAGCAGCTTAGGTCAGAACAGGGAAAAGTTGCGCACCGGGGAGCTGTTTTTT,CASSLGQNREKLRTGELFF,TRBJ2-2,.,.,TRBV11-3
TGTGCCAGCAGCCCGGGCGAAAGGCCCCAGCATTTT,CASSPGERPQHF,TRBJ1-5,.,many,TRBV7-9
TGCGCCAGCAGACTAGCGGGGGGGACAGATACGCAGTATTTT,CASRLAGGTDTQYF,TRBJ2-3,TRBD2,many,TRBV4-1
TGTGCCAGCAGCCCCCTGCTGGGGACTAGCGGGAGGGCAGAACCGGGACAGTACTTC,CASSPLLGTSGRAEPGQYF,TRBJ2-5,TRBD2,many,TRBV12-3/TRBV12-4
TGTGCCAGCAGCAACCTAGCGGGAGGCTCCTACGAGCAGTACTTC,CASSNLAGGSYEQYF,TRBJ2-7,TRBD2,many,TRBV5-4
TGTGCCAGCAGCTTACTTCCCCCCGGACAGATCAATGGCTACACCTTC,CASSLLPPGQINGYTF,TRBJ1-2,.,many,TRBV7-2
TGTGCCAGCAGTCCATACCAAGAGACCCAGTACTTC,CASSPYQETQYF,TRBJ2-5,.,many,TRBV7-2
TGTGCCAGCAGTTACGGAGGAGGGGCCAACGTCCTGACTTTC,CASSYGGGANVLTF,TRBJ2-6,.,few,TRBV6-5
TGCAGCTCCAAACCCAGGGGACAGACCTACGAGCAGTACTTC,CSSKPRGQTYEQYF,TRBJ2-7,TRBD1,many,TRBV20-1
TGCGCCAGCAGCCAAGGGACATCCTACAATGAGCAGTTCTTC,CASSQGTSYNEQFF,TRBJ2-1,.,many,TRBV4-1
TGTGCCAGCAGCGTGAGCCTCGAGGGGCGAGACACTGAAGCTTTCTTT,CASSVSLEGRDTEAFF,TRBJ1-1,.,.,TRBV9
TGTGCCAGCAGGTTGACAGGGGGCGGAGATACGCAGTATTTT,CASRLTGGGDTQYF,TRBJ2-3,TRBD1,many,TRBV2
TGTGCCAGCAGGGAGGTAGACTCCTATAATTCACCCCTCCACTTT,CASREVDSYNSPLHF,TRBJ1-6,.,many,TRBV6-6